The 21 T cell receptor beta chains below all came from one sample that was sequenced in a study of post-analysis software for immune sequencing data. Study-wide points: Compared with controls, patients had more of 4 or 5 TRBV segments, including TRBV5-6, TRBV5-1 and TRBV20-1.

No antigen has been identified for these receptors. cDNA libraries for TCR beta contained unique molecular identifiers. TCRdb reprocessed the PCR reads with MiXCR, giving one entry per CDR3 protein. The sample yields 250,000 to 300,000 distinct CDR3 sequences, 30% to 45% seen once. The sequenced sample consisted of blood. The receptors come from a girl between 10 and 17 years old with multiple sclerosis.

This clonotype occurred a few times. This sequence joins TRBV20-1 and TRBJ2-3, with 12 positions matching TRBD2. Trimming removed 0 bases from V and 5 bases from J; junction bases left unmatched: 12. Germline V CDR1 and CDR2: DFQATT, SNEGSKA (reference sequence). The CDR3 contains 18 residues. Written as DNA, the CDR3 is TGCAGTGCTAGAGATCCTAGCGGGGGGGCCTTTAACGGAGATACGCAGTATTTT. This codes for CSARDPSGGAFNGDTQYF.

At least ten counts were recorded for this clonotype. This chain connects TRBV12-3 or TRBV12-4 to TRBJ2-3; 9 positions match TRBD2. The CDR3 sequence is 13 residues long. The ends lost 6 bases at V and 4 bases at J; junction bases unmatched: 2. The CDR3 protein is CASRLAGADTQYF. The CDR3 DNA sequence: TGTGCCAGCAGACTAGCGGGTGCAGATACGCAGTATTTT.

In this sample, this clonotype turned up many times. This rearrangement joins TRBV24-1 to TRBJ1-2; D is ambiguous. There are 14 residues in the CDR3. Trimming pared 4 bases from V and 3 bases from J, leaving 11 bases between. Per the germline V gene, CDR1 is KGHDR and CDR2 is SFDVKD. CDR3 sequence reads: CATSDAKGDYGYTF. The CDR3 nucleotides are TGTGCCACCAGTGACGCTAAGGGCGACTATGGCTACACCTTC.

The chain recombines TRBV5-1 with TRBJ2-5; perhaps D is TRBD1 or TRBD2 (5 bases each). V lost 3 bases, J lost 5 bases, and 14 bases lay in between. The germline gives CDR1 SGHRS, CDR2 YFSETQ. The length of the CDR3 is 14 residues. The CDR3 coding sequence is TGCGCCAGCAGCTGGGGACCGGGGTCCGAGACCCAGTACTTC. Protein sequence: CASSWGPGSETQYF.

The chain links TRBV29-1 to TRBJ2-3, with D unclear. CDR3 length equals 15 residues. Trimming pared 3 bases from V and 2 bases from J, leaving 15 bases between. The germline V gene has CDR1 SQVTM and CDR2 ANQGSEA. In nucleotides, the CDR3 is TGCAGCGTTGAGTTTGGTGTCAGTCTCACAGATACGCAGTATTTT. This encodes CSVEFGVSLTDTQYF.

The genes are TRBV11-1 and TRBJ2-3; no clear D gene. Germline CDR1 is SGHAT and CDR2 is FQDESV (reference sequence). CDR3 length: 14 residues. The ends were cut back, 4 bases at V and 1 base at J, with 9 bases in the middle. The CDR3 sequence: CASSSTSGTDTQYF. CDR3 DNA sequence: TGTGCCAGCAGCTCCACGTCGGGCACAGATACGCAGTATTTT.

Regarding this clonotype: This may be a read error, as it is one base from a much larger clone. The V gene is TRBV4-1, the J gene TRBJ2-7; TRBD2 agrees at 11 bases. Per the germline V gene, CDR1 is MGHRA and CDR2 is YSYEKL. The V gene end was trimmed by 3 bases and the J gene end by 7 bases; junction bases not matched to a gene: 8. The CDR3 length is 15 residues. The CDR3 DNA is TGCGCCAGCAGCCACCAGACTAGCGGGAACGATGAGCAGTACTTC. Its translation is CASSHQTSGNDEQYF.

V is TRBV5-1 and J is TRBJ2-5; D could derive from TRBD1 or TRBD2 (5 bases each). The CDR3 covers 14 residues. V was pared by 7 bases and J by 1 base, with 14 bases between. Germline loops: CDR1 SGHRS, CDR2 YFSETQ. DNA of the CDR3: TGCGCCAGCCAGCTTATGGGACCCCAAGAGACCCAGTACTTC. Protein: CASQLMGPQETQYF.

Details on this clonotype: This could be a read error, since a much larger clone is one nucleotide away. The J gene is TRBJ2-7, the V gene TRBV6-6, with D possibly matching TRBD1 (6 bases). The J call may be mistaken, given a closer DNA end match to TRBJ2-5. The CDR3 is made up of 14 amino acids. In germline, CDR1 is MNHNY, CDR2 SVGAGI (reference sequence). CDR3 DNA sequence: TGTGCCAGCAGTTACTCGGGGGCCTGGGAGACCCAGTACTTC. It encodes CASSYSGAWETQYF.

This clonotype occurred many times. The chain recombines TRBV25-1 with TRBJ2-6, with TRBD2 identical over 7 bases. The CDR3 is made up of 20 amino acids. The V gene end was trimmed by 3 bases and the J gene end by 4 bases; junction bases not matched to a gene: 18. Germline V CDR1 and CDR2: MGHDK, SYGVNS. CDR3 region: CASSDWGLEGGPQGANVLTF. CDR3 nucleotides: TGTGCCAGCAGTGATTGGGGTCTAGAGGGAGGGCCGCAAGGGGCCAACGTCCTGACTTTC.

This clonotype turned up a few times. This chain's CDR3 is CASSQDRVPNSPLHF. The CDR3 coding sequence is TGTGCCAGCAGCCAAGACAGGGTCCCGAATTCACCCCTCCACTTT. The rearrangement joins TRBV14 to TRBJ1-6, with D maybe TRBD1 (5 bases). CDR3 size: 15 residues. CDR1 and CDR2 from the germline V gene are SGHDN and FVKESK. Trimming removed 0 bases at V and 7 bases at J, with 10 bases between.

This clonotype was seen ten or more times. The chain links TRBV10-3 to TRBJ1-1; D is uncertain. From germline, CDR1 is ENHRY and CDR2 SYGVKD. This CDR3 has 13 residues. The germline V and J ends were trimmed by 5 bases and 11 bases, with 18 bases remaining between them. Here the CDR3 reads CAISKPADARAFF. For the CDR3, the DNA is TGTGCCATCAGTAAACCGGCCGACGCAAGGGCTTTCTTT.

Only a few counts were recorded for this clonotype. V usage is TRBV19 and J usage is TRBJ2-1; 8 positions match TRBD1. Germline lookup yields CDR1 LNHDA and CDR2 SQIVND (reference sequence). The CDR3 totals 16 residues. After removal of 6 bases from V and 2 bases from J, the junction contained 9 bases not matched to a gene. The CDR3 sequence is CASSGLTGVTYNEQFF. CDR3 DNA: TGTGCCAGTAGCGGATTGACAGGGGTCACCTACAATGAGCAGTTCTTC.

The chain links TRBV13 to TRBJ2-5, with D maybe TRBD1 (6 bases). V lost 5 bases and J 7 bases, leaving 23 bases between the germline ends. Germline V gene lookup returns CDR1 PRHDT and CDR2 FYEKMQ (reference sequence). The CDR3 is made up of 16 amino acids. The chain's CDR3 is CASSGETGHSGVTQYF. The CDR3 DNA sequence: TGTGCCAGCAGCGGAGAGACGGGACACTCAGGGGTGACCCAGTACTTC.

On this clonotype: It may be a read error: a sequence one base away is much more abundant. The CDR3 DNA follows: TGTGCCACCGGGGGAACCAACCAAGAGACCCGGTACTTC. Encoded protein: CATGGTNQETRYF. The gene calls are TRBV24-1 and TRBJ2-5; D might be TRBD1 or TRBD2, each matching 5 bases. In germline, CDR1 is KGHDR, CDR2 SFDVKD. The CDR3 totals 13 residues.

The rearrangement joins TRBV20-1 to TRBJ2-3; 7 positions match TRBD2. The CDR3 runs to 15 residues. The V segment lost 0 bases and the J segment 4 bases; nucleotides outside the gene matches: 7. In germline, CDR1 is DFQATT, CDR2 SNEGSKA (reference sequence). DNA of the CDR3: TGCAGTGCTAGAGATGGACGGGGGGAAGCAGATACGCAGTATTTT. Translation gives CSARDGRGEADTQYF.

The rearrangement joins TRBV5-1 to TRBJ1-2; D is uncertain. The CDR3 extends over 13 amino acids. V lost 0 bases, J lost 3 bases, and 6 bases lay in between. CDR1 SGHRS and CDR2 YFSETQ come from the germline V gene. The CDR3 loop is CASSLEGHYGYTF. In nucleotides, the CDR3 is TGCGCCAGCAGCTTGGAGGGCCACTATGGCTACACCTTC.

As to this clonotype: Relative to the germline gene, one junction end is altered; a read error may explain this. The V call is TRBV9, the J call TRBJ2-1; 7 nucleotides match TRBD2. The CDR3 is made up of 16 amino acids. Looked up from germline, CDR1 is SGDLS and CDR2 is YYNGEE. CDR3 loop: CANSVGGGGGYNEQFF. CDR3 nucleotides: TGTGCCAACAGCGTAGGAGGTGGGGGGGGGTACAATGAGCAGTTCTTC.

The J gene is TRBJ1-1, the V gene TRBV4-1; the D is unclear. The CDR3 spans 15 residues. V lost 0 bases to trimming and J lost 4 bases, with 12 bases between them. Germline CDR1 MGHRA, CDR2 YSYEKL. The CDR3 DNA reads TGCGCCAGCAGCCAAGATGTTTTAGGGATCACTGAAGCTTTCTTT. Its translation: CASSQDVLGITEAFF.

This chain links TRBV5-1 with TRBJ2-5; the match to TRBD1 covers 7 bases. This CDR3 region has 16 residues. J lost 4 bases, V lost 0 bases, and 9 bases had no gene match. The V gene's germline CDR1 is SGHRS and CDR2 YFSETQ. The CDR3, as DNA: TGCGCCAGCAGCTTGGCCGGGACAGTGGCCCGAGAGACCCAGTACTTC. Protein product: CASSLAGTVARETQYF.

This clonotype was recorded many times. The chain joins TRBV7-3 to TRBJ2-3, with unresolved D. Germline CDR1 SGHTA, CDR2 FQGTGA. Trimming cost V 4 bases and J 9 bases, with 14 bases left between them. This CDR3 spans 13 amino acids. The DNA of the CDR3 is TGTGCCAGCAGCTCAGACCACAGAACCACGCAGTATTTT. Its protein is CASSSDHRTTQYF.